The T cell receptor (beta chain) under discussion was sequenced for a study of T-cell reconstitution after alpha-beta-depleted transplantation in children. TCRbeta library construction was performed incorporating unique molecular identifiers. TCRdb re-called the PCR reads through MiXCR, storing one row per CDR3 protein. The table includes over 550,000 distinct CDR3 sequences, over 9.5% detected once. The V gene's germline CDR1 is SGDLS and CDR2 YYNGEE. The V end was cut by 4 bases, the J end by 0 bases, with 13 bases between. The CDR3 consists of 16 residues. V and J are TRBV9 and TRBJ2-2; no clear D. The sequence derives from a human donor who donated a stem cell graft to a child with acute myeloid leukemia. The source was PBMCs from the stem cell graft donor, collected from the stem cell graft. The CDR3 DNA reads as TGTGCCAGCAGCCTCCGGTCCTCAGCGAACACCGGGGAGCTGTTTTTT. This translates into CASSLRSSANTGELFF.